The source of this T cell receptor beta chain is a study of molecular identifiers for immune sequencing clone quantification. Trimming took off 6 bases at V and 1 base at J, with 9 bases between the two ends. CDR1 is KGHDR, CDR2 SFDVKD, per germline. The CDR3 extends over 14 amino acids. TCRdb passed the PCR reads through MiXCR, listing each CDR3 protein once. The sample holds 60,000 to 70,000 distinct CDR3 sequences, 15% to 20% seen once. Remarks on this clonotype: The target antigen is unknown.

Whole-study findings and limits: Among effectors, clones above 20 RNA copies held over 97% of molecules; among naive cells, under 1%.

The sequence was obtained from a human donor in good health. Some libraries in this study had Jurkat cell RNA spiked in. The sequencing sample was made of naive CD8+ T cells from blood, with Jurkat cell RNA spiked in. The sample's subset: FACS-sorted CD8+CD4-CCR7+CD45RA+ naive T cells. This sequence joins TRBV24-1 and TRBJ2-4, with D possibly TRBD1 on 5 matching bases. Here the CDR3 reads CATSSRVAKNIQYF. In DNA, the CDR3 is TGTGCCACCAGTTCCAGGGTTGCCAAAAACATTCAGTACTTC.